Listed below are T cell receptor beta chains from one sample, sequenced in a study of T cell responses to AZD1222 COVID-19 vaccine. Using immunoSEQ multiplex PCR, the repertoire was profiled, and TCRdb retains in-frame clones only, with some absent. The table records 86,000 or so clones, 88% of them present only once. The sample in question was peripheral blood, obtained 28 days after the second AZD1222 dose. The receptors were gathered from an adult who received the AZD1222 COVID-19 vaccine. CDR3s include the opening cysteine and the closing phenylalanine or tryptophan. The order of the fields is J gene, D gene, clone size, V gene, CDR3 protein, CDR3 DNA. The D gene is left open where the match is weak. The listing skips clone size in some rows; elsewhere it reads once, few, many or a size class.

>TRBJ1-3|-|-|TRBV2
CASSEGPGNTIYF
TGTGCCAGCAGTGAGGGGCCAGGAAACACCATATATTTT
>TRBJ2-1|TRBD2|once|TRBV7-9
CASSSRPLAGGLNEQFF
TGTGCCAGCAGCTCCCGACCCCTAGCGGGAGGGCTGAATGAGCAGTTCTTC
>TRBJ2-7|TRBD2|-|TRBV30
CAWSPPRGGFSYEQYF
TGTGCCTGGAGTCCTCCGCGGGGGGGTTTCTCCTACGAGCAGTACTTC
>TRBJ2-7|TRBD2|once|TRBV13
CASSIAQQWLAGTITYEQYF
TGTGCCAGCAGCATCGCACAGCAATGGCTAGCGGGAACTATTACCTACGAGCAGTACTTC
>TRBJ2-4|TRBD2|-|TRBV7-2
CASSFTPTSGLAKNIQYF
TGTGCCAGCAGCTTCACTCCCACTAGCGGGCTAGCCAAAAACATTCAGTACTTC
>TRBJ2-1|TRBD2|-|TRBV3-1/TRBV3-2
CASSRSWDRSGTSGYNEQFF
TGTGCCAGCAGCCGGTCCTGGGACAGATCCGGGACTAGCGGTTACAATGAGCAGTTCTTC
>TRBJ2-7|-|-|TRBV18
CASSPAGNSYEQYF
TGTGCCAGCTCACCAGCAGGAAACTCCTACGAGCAGTACTTC
>TRBJ1-1|-|-|TRBV30
CAWSVNRVDTEAFF
TGTGCCTGGAGTGTAAACAGGGTGGACACTGAAGCTTTCTTT
>TRBJ1-1|TRBD1|-|TRBV6-4
CASIAGTGNTEAFF
TGTGCCAGCATCGCCGGGACAGGGAACACTGAAGCTTTCTTT
>TRBJ1-3|-|-|TRBV7-6
CASSLASGLSSGNTIYF
TGTGCCAGCAGCTTAGCATCCGGACTGAGCTCTGGAAACACCATATATTTT